These T cell receptor beta chains were read from a single sample in a study of T cell repertoires and HLA-DP antigens. For these receptors, no antigen is known. Only in-frame clones appear in the TCRdb table, and some are missing; sequencing was by immunoSEQ multiplex PCR. This sample has 65,000 to 90,000 clones; about four fifths occur once, and the top ten carry 1.6%. Source material: CD4+ T cells from PBMCs. The receptors shown here come from a man in his sixties in good health and CMV-seronegative. The CDR3 runs from the conserved cysteine through the conserved F or W. D genes are given only for firm matches. Clone size is given for some rows only: seen once, a few or many times, or a class if the clone is expanded.

>TRBV30|-|-|TRBJ2-1
TGTGCCTGGAGTGATACGGGTCGAGGCCTCCCCTCCTACAATGAGCAGTTCTTC
CAWSDTGRGLPSYNEQFF
>TRBV7-2|-|-|TRBJ2-3
TGTGCCAGCAGCCCAAGGGTAGCGTCTAGCACAGATACGCAGTATTTT
CASSPRVASSTDTQYF
>TRBV7-9|-|-|TRBJ1-1
TGTGCCAGCAGCTTGGGAGGGGACACTGAAGCTTTCTTT
CASSLGGDTEAFF
>TRBV9|-|-|TRBJ2-3
TGTGCCAGCAGCAGAGGTGATAGGGTCACAGATACGCAGTATTTT
CASSRGDRVTDTQYF
>TRBV7-9|-|once|TRBJ2-6
TGTGCCAGCAGCGTGATCTCTGGGGCCAACGTCCTGACTTTC
CASSVISGANVLTF
>TRBV10-2|TRBD1|-|TRBJ1-3
TGCGCCAGCAGTCGTCCCGGGACAGTGGGCACCTCTGGAAACACCATATATTTT
CASSRPGTVGTSGNTIYF
>TRBV27|-|-|TRBJ1-2
TGTGCCAGCAGGGGGACCGGGACGTCATATGGCTACACCTTC
CASRGTGTSYGYTF
>TRBV10-2|-|few|TRBJ2-3
TGCGCCAGCAGTGAAGGGTCTGACACGCAGTATTTT
CASSEGSDTQYF
>TRBV5-1|-|once|TRBJ2-5
TGCGCCAGCAGCTTGGGGGCGGACCAAGAGACCCAGTACTTC
CASSLGADQETQYF
>TRBV30|-|-|TRBJ1-2
TGTGCCTGGAGTGTTATCGGGGTGTCCTATGGCTACACCTTC
CAWSVIGVSYGYTF
>TRBV29-1|-|-|TRBJ1-1
TGCAGCGTTGGTTCAGCACCGGGGAACACTGAAGCTTTCTTT
CSVGSAPGNTEAFF
>TRBV19|TRBD2|-|TRBJ2-3
TGTGCCAGTAGTCCCCAGCGGGAGGCCGGGACAGATACGCAGTATTTT
CASSPQREAGTDTQYF
>TRBV2|-|-|TRBJ2-7
TGTGCCAGCAGTGGGACCCTGAGGACCTACGAGCAGTACTTC
CASSGTLRTYEQYF
>TRBV4-3|-|few|TRBJ2-5
TGCGCCAGCAGTGGGGGGCTCTCTCAAGGGGAGACCCAGTACTTC
CASSGGLSQGETQYF
>TRBV4-3|-|-|TRBJ2-1
TGCGCCAGCAGCCCCTTACACAGGAGCTACAATGAGCAGTTCTTC
CASSPLHRSYNEQFF
>TRBV4-3|-|few|TRBJ2-1
TGCGCCAGCAGCGAGACTCGGGAGCAGTTCTTC
CASSETREQFF
>TRBV6-5|-|-|TRBJ2-3
TGTGCCAGCAGCGAACAGGCGGGCACAGATACGCAGTATTTT
CASSEQAGTDTQYF
>TRBV5-4|-|-|TRBJ1-1
TGTGCCAGCAGCTCGTCGGCAGGAATGAACACTGAAGCTTTCTTT
CASSSSAGMNTEAFF
>TRBV19|-|-|TRBJ1-1
TGTGCCAGTAGTGCCGTTCGGGGCACTGAAGCTTTCTTT
CASSAVRGTEAFF
>TRBV4-1|TRBD1|once|TRBJ1-5
TGCGCCAGCAGCCGAGATCCGGGACAGGGGAGTCAGCCCCAGCATTTT
CASSRDPGQGSQPQHF
>TRBV19|TRBD1|-|TRBJ1-2
TGTGCCAGTACCCCGGACAGGGGGTACTATGGCTACACCTTC
CASTPDRGYYGYTF
>TRBV5-4|TRBD2|-|TRBJ2-1
TGTGCCAGCAGCTTAGCCACTAGCGGGAACCCCAAAGCGCAGTTCTTC
CASSLATSGNPKAQFF
>TRBV7-2|TRBD1|-|TRBJ2-2
TGTGCCAGCAGCTTAAACCAGGGGGTCGGGGAGCTGTTTTTT
CASSLNQGVGELFF
>TRBV7-2|TRBD1|-|TRBJ2-1
TGTGCCAGCAGCGGTGGACAGGAGTACAATGAGCAGTTCTTC
CASSGGQEYNEQFF
>TRBV5-8|TRBD1|-|TRBJ2-4
TGTGCCAGTATACGACAGGGAGTGAACATTCAGTACTTC
CASIRQGVNIQYF
>TRBV9|-|-|TRBJ2-3
TGTGCCAGCAGCACCCACGGGGGGCAGGTAACAGATACGCAGTATTTT
CASSTHGGQVTDTQYF
>TRBV5-6|TRBD2|few|TRBJ2-2
TGTGCCAGCAGCCAACTAGCGGGAGTTGGCACCGGGGAGCTGTTTTTT
CASSQLAGVGTGELFF
>TRBV5-4|-|-|TRBJ2-7
TGTGCCAGCAGTCTCATCGGGACACCCGGCGAGCAGTACTTC
CASSLIGTPGEQYF
>TRBV6-8|TRBD1|-|TRBJ2-3
TGTGCCAGCCGGGACAGGGACAGAGATACGCAGTATTTT
CASRDRDRDTQYF
>TRBV18|TRBD2|-|TRBJ2-7
TGTGCCAGCTCACCAAGGGAGGGCGCCTACGAGCAGTACTTC
CASSPREGAYEQYF
>TRBV4-3|-|few|TRBJ2-7
TGCGCCAGCAGCCAAGACGGACACTCCTACGAGCAGTACTTC
CASSQDGHSYEQYF
>TRBV28|-|-|TRBJ2-5
TGTGCCAGCAGTGGCCCAGGGAAACAAGAGACCCAGTACTTC
CASSGPGKQETQYF
>TRBV4-1|-|-|TRBJ1-1
TGCGCCAGCAGCCAAGATCTTCTCGGGCAGGGGCCGAACACTGAAGCTTTCTTT
CASSQDLLGQGPNTEAFF
>TRBV7-2|-|-|TRBJ1-2
TGTGCCAGCAGCTTAGGCCCAGGGTCGGGATATGGCTACACCTTC
CASSLGPGSGYGYTF
>TRBV19|TRBD1|-|TRBJ2-2
TGTGCCAGTAGTCGGGACAGGGGAGCCTCCACCGGGGAGCTGTTTTTT
CASSRDRGASTGELFF
>TRBV18|-|few|TRBJ2-7
TGTGCCAGCTCACCGGGACCCTTCTCCTACGAGCAGTACTTC
CASSPGPFSYEQYF
>TRBV4-2|-|-|TRBJ1-1
TGTGCCAGCAGCATCACAGGGTATTCTGAAGCTTTCTTT
CASSITGYSEAFF
>TRBV27|TRBD2|-|TRBJ2-7
TGTGCCAGCAGTTTAGCAAGCGGGGGGGCGTACGAGCAGTACTTC
CASSLASGGAYEQYF
>TRBV11-3|TRBD2|few|TRBJ2-2
TGTGCCAGCAGCTTAGCCTCCTGGACTAGCGAGAACACCGGGGAGCTGTTTTTT
CASSLASWTSENTGELFF
>TRBV4-3|-|few|TRBJ1-1
TGCGCCAGCAGCCAGGGCACTGAAGCTTTCTTT
CASSQGTEAFF
>TRBV5-4|TRBD2|-|TRBJ2-3
TGTGCCAGCAGCTTGACCCTAGCGGGGGGGGCAGATACGCAGTATTTT
CASSLTLAGGADTQYF
>TRBV5-1|-|-|TRBJ2-5
TGCGCCAGCAGCTACGCCGGCCAAGAGACCCAGTACTTC
CASSYAGQETQYF
>TRBV7-6|-|-|TRBJ2-1
TGTGCCAGCAGCCCCCAAGCGGCCTACAATGAGCAGTTCTTC
CASSPQAAYNEQFF
>TRBV4-3|TRBD1|few|TRBJ2-3
TGCGCCAGCAGCCAAGTATGGGACAGCCAATTCACAGATACGCAGTATTTT
CASSQVWDSQFTDTQYF
>TRBV18|TRBD1|-|TRBJ1-1
TGTGCCAGCTCATATCAGGGGGTAGACACTGAAGCTTTCTTT
CASSYQGVDTEAFF
>TRBV28|-|-|TRBJ2-5
TGTGCCAGCAGTCCACCCCAGGGGTTACAAGAGACCCAGTACTTC
CASSPPQGLQETQYF
>TRBV5-1|TRBD1|-|TRBJ1-2
TGCGCCAGCAGCTTGGGGACAGGAGAAAACTATGGCTACACCTTC
CASSLGTGENYGYTF
>TRBV5-4|-|once|TRBJ1-6
TGTGCCAGCAGCTCGAACCCGACCGAGAGCTCCTATAATTCACCCCTCCACTTT
CASSSNPTESSYNSPLHF
>TRBV14|-|-|TRBJ2-2
TGTGCCAGCAGCAAGAGACGGGGACAAGACACCGGGGAGCTGTTTTTT
CASSKRRGQDTGELFF
>TRBV4-1|-|few|TRBJ1-2
TGCGCCAGCAGCCAAGATTCAGGGATGGGTAACTATGGCTACACCTTC
CASSQDSGMGNYGYTF
>TRBV11-3|TRBD1|-|TRBJ2-3
TGTGCCAGCAGCTTGGGACAGGGCGGCGATACGCAGTATTTT
CASSLGQGGDTQYF
>TRBV19|TRBD1|few|TRBJ2-3
TGTGCCAGTAGTCCGGACAGGTTCACAGATACGCAGTATTTT
CASSPDRFTDTQYF
>TRBV9|-|-|TRBJ2-2
TGTGCCAGCAGCGCCCGGGACATAAACACCGGGGAGCTGTTTTTT
CASSARDINTGELFF
>TRBV19|-|-|TRBJ1-1
TGTGCCAGTAGCCAGGGACCCGGGGTCACTGAAGCTTTCTTT
CASSQGPGVTEAFF